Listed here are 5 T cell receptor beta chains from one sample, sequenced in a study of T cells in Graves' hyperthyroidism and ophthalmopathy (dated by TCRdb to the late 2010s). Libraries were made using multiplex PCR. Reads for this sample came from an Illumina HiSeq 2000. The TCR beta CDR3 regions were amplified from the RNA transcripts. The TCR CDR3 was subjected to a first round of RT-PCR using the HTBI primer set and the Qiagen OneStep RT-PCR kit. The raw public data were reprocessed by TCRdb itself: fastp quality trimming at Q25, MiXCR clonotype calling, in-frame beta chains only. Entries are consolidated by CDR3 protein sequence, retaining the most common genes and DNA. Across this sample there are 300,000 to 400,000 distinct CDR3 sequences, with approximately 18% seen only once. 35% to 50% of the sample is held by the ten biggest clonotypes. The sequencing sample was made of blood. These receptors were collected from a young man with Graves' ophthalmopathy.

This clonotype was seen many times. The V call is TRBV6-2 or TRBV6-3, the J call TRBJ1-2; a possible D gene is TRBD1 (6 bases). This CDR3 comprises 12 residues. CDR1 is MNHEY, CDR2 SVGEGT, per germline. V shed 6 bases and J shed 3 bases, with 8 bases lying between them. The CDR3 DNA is TGTGCCAGCAGGGCAGGGGACTATGGCTACACCTTC. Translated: CASRAGDYGYTF.

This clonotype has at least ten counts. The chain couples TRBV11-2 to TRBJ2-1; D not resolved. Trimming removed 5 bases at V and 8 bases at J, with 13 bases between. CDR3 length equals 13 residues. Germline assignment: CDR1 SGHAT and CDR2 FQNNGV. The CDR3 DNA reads TGTGCCAGCAGCCAACAGTTTGTGGATGAGCAGTTCTTC. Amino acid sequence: CASSQQFVDEQFF.

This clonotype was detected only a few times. This CDR3 reads CASGGHSGANVLTF. In nucleotides, the CDR3 is TGTGCCAGTGGGGGGCATTCTGGGGCCAACGTCCTGACTTTC. The chain joins TRBV27 to TRBJ2-6; D could derive from TRBD1 or TRBD2 (6 bases each). The length of the CDR3 is 14 residues. Germline lookup yields CDR1 MNHEY and CDR2 SMNVEV (reference sequence). V was trimmed by 9 bases and J by 1 base, leaving 10 bases between them.

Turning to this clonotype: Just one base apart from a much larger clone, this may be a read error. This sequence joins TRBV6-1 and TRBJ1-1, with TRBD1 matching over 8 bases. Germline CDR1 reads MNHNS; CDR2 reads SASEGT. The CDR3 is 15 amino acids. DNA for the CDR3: TGTGCCAGCAGCCTTGGGACAGGATGGAACACTGAAGTTTTCTTT. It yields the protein CASSLGTGWNTEVFF.

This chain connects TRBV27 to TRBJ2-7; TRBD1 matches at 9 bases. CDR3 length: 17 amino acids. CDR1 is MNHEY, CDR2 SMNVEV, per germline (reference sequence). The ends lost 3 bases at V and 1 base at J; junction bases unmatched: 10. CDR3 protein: CASSFYSPGTGSYEQYF. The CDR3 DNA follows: TGTGCCAGCAGTTTCTACTCCCCCGGGACAGGGTCCTACGAGCAGTACTTC.